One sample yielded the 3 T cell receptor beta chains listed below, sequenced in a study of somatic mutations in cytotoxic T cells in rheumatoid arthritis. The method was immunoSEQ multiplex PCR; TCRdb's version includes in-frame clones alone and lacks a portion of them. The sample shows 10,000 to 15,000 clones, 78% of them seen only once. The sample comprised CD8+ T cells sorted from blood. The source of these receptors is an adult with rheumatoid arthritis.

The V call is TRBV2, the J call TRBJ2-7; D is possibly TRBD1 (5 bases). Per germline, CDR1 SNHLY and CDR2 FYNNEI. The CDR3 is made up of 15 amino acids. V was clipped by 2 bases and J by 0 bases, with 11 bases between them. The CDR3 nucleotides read TGTGCCAGCAGTGAAAGGGGCTTTCCCTCCTACGAGCAGTACTTC. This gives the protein CASSERGFPSYEQYF.

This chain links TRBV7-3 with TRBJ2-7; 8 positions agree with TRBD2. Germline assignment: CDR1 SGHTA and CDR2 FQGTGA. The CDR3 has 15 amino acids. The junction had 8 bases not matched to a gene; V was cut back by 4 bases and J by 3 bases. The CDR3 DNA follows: TGTGCCAGCAGCTGGGATAGCGGGATCCTCTACGAGCAGTACTTC. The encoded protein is CASSWDSGILYEQYF. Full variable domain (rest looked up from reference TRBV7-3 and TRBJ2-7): GAGVSQTPSNKVTEKGKYVELRCDPISGHTALYWYRQSLGQGPEFLIYFQGTGAADDSGLPNDRFFAVRPEGSVSTLKIQRTERGDSAVYLCASSWDSGILYEQYFGPGTRLTVT.

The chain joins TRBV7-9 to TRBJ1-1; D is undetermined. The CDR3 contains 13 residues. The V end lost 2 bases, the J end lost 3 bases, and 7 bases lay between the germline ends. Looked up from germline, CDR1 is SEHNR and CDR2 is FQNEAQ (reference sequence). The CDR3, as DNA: TGTGCCAGCAGCTTACCAGGATACACTGAAGCTTTCTTT. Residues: CASSLPGYTEAFF.